This is a list of T cell receptor beta chains from one sample in a study of a mutant IDH1 vaccine in newly diagnosed glioma. Here immunoSEQ multiplex PCR was the method, and the copy in TCRdb shows in-frame clones only, minus some. The sample holds around 89,000 clones, around four fifths seen once. The sequencing here drew on PBMCs, taken from a glioma patient treated with radiotherapy, temozolomide or both. These receptors were taken from a woman in her forties or fifties with glioma. CDR3s leave out the opening cysteine and the closing phenylalanine or tryptophan.

ASKLSSYNEQF	TRBV6-5
ASSQVYPGTRDTDTQY	TRBV4-1
ASSPRTGVGEQY	TRBV19
ASSHKRGEAF	TRBV19
ASSIDHRGRTGELF	TRBV19
ASSPRDFTYGYT	TRBV7-8
ALWGSGGLTDTQY	TRBV5-3
ASSFTDRDEQF	TRBV7-9
ASSLALGYEQY	TRBV7-7
ASSPLGGGDNSPLH	TRBV5-1
ASSLGGNTEAF	TRBV6-5
ASSQPTLSTDTQY	TRBV14
ASSQGLIRVEPYGYT	TRBV4-2
ASSLDGTANTGELF	TRBV5-1
ATSKAGLSGNTIY	TRBV15
ATSGALGPREQF	TRBV15
AISGYRDGQPQH	TRBV10-3
AWSAKQGAETQY	TRBV30
ASSQDWNTGELF	TRBV4-3
ASSVEDRLWEPQH	TRBV9
ASSTTGATGTEAF	TRBV7-2
AGAKAGLSYNEQF	TRBV6-5
ASSPDTNYGYT	TRBV18
ASSVKAGGVSGELF	TRBV9
ASSPPTGRQETQY	TRBV6-5
ASSLTGAFNEKLF	TRBV28
ASSGGGSGNTIY	TRBV9
ASSLERAQETQY	TRBV5-4
ASSKGQTADTQY	TRBV19
ASSYPGQGAEEAF	TRBV6-5
ASSLASPYEQY	TRBV7-9
ASSDREGGSPLH	TRBV6-4
ASSLRGHGPDTQY	TRBV5-1
ASSLAGGTGVTLASYNTEAF	TRBV5-1
ASSLGGGDEKLF	TRBV19
ASSLLVDQPQH	TRBV19
SVGLSAPGNTIY	TRBV29-1
ASSRANENEQF	TRBV5-4
ASSPRGGSGYEQY	TRBV9
ASSQRGSYQDYNSPLH	TRBV4-1
ASTQGQMNTEAF	TRBV4-1
ASSSTGTGVEQY	TRBV5-1
ASSVGQITDTQY	TRBV9
ASSYSMTDYTEAF	TRBV6-5
ASSPPGEGNQPQH	TRBV18
ASSAGTGFSYEQY	TRBV9
ASSPQGTGDYGYT	TRBV19
ASSPSAGSSYNSPLH	TRBV18
ASSLRQPGRGADTQY	TRBV5-8
ASSVYNAPVSTDTQY	TRBV9
ASSSQEGTGDTEAF	TRBV7-3